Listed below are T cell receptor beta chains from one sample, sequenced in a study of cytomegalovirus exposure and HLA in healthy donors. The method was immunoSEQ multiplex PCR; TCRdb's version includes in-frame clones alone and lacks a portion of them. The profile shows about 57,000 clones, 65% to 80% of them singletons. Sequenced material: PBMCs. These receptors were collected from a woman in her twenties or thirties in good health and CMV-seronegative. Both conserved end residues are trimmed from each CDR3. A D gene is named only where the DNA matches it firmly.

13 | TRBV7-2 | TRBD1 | ASSERTGGAGGYT
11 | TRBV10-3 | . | AIGGSQGDGYT
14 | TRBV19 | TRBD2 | ASSGTSGTPYNEQF
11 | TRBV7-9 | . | ASSLEVQEEQF
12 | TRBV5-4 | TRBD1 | ASSLDRGLGEQY
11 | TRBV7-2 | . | ASSFPGNTEAF
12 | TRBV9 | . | ASSVDPGNQPQH
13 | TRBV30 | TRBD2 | AWSPTSGIPDTQY
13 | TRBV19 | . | ASSLRGAGDTEAF
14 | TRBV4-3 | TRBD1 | ASSQEGAGGRETQY
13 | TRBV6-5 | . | ASSPLGGGEYEQY
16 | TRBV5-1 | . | ASSLTIQGRSYNSPLH
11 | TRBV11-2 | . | ASRPAGADTQY
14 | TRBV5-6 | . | ASSLFLQVGQETQY
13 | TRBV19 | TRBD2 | ASSILLAEVNTQY
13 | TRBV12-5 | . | ASGPQGPYTGELF
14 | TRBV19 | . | ASSIGRALRNQPQH
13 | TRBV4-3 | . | ASSQELTRHYGYT
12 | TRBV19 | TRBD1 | ASSIGTGFYEQY
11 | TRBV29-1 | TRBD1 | SVVGQGVTEAF
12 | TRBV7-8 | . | ASSLGSLSYEQY
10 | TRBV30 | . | AWSPTGTEQF
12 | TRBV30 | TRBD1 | AWTPGTGWDGYT
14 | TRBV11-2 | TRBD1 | ASSLRPGQTNEKLF
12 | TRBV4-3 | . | ASSQAETGLEAF
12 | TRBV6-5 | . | ASQTGWIEGEQF
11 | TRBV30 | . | AWSLGGDQPQH
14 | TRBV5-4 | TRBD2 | ASSLKGGRGGHEQF
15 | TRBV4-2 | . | ASSQDRRAGVTDTQY
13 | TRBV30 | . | AWSVGRGANSPLH
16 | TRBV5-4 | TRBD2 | ASSLGAGGPRSTDTQY
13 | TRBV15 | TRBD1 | ATSGNRGLNYGYT
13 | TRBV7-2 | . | ASSLAPEDTDTQY
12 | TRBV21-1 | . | ASRPGTGDNEQF
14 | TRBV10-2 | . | ASSDLDMRAGNTIY
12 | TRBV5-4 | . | ASSLLSNTDTQY
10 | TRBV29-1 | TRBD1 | SVRDSINEQF
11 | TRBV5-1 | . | ASSFQGLESQY
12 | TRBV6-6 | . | ASTGGAAYNEQF
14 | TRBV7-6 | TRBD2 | ASSLGLAGVTETQY
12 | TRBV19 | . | ASRDENGGETQY
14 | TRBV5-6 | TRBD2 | ASSLGLADSYNEQF
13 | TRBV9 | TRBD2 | ASSPHAGENNEQF
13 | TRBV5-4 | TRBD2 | ASSLTRGSTDTQY
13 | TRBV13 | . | ASSLNRELNTEAF